The source of this T cell receptor beta chain is a study of OX40 agonist ivuxolimab in advanced cancers. Study-wide points: Among T cells, CD8+ cells averaged more expanded clones than CD4+ cells.

Germline CDR1 reads SGDLS; CDR2 reads YYNGEE. The CDR3 sequence is 17 residues long. With 4 bases clipped from V and 0 bases from J, the junction kept 9 bases outside the gene matches. With regard to this clone: Antigen: not known.

Assay: immunoSEQ multiplex PCR; the TCRdb copy retains only in-frame clones and omits some. Here the sample spans under 85,000 clones, around nine tenths being singletons. Sample: CD4+ or CD8+ T cells sorted from blood, taken in a trial of the OX40 agonist ivuxolimab. This chain uses TRBV9 with TRBJ2-3; 9 bases match TRBD1. The source of this sequence is an adult with an advanced solid tumor such as melanoma, head and neck, liver or kidney cancer. CDR3 nucleotides: TGTGCCAGCAGCTCCACAGGGGGCCCCCCTAGCACAGATACGCAGTATTTT. Protein: CASSSTGGPPSTDTQYF.